Listed below are T cell receptor beta chains from one sample, sequenced in a study of vaccination effects on CD4 cells after COVID-19. The antigens of these receptors remain unknown. Using immunoSEQ multiplex PCR, the repertoire was profiled, and TCRdb retains in-frame clones only, with some absent. The repertoire consists of 25,000 to 35,000 clones, with 75% to 85% occurring once and the leading ten covering about 32%. This specimen was CD4+ T cells from PBMCs cultured with SARS-CoV-2 spike peptides, taken before COVID-19 vaccination. These receptors were obtained from a human donor who received a COVID-19 vaccine. CDR3s include the opening cysteine and the closing phenylalanine or tryptophan. Fields, in order: J gene, clone size, V gene, D gene, CDR3 DNA, CDR3 protein. A D gene is named only where the DNA matches it firmly. Some rows have no size entry. The others give once, few or many, or a class for an expanded clone.

J gene: TRBJ2-7
clone size: once
V gene: TRBV11-2
D gene: -
CDR3 DNA: TGTGCCAGCAGCCCCGCCTACGAGCAGTACTTC
CDR3 protein: CASSPAYEQYF

J gene: TRBJ2-5
clone size: -
V gene: TRBV14
D gene: -
CDR3 DNA: TGTGCCAGCAGTTTCGCAGGGGTGGAGACCCAGTACTTC
CDR3 protein: CASSFAGVETQYF

J gene: TRBJ2-2
clone size: -
V gene: TRBV19
D gene: -
CDR3 DNA: TGTGCCAGTAGTGGGCCAGTAAACACCGGGGAGCTGTTTTTT
CDR3 protein: CASSGPVNTGELFF

J gene: TRBJ2-3
clone size: -
V gene: TRBV4-1
D gene: TRBD2
CDR3 DNA: TGCGCCAGCAGCCAACCTCCGGGACTAGCAGAGGGGCCCACAGATACGCAGTATTTT
CDR3 protein: CASSQPPGLAEGPTDTQYF

J gene: TRBJ2-2
clone size: -
V gene: TRBV19
D gene: TRBD2
CDR3 DNA: TGTGCCAGTAGTATAGAGGGGGCTAGCGGGGGCCCTATTCTCCGAACCGGGGAGCTGTTTTTT
CDR3 protein: CASSIEGASGGPILRTGELFF

J gene: TRBJ2-4
clone size: -
V gene: TRBV2
D gene: -
CDR3 DNA: TGTGCCAGCAGGGGGTCGAGGGTAGCCAAAAACATTCAGTACTTC
CDR3 protein: CASRGSRVAKNIQYF

J gene: TRBJ2-7
clone size: -
V gene: TRBV2
D gene: TRBD1
CDR3 DNA: TGTGCCAGCGAGACAGGGGCCTACGAGCAGTACTTC
CDR3 protein: CASETGAYEQYF

J gene: TRBJ1-2
clone size: -
V gene: TRBV6-6
D gene: TRBD1
CDR3 DNA: TGTGCCAGCAGCCAGGGGGGAGGGGGCGATAACTATGGCTACACCTTC
CDR3 protein: CASSQGGGGDNYGYTF

J gene: TRBJ2-5
clone size: -
V gene: TRBV7-9
D gene: -
CDR3 DNA: TGTGCCAGCAGCTTAGCCCAAGAGACCCAGTACTTC
CDR3 protein: CASSLAQETQYF

J gene: TRBJ1-5
clone size: -
V gene: TRBV3-1/TRBV3-2
D gene: -
CDR3 DNA: TGTGCCAGCAGCCTACTAGGGCGGCAGCCCCAGCATTTT
CDR3 protein: CASSLLGRQPQHF

J gene: TRBJ2-1
clone size: -
V gene: TRBV10-3
D gene: -
CDR3 DNA: TGTGCCACCACTCCCGCCGTCAGGGACAACGATGACAATGAGCAGTTCTTC
CDR3 protein: CATTPAVRDNDDNEQFF